One and the same sample provided the 16 T cell receptor beta chains below, sequenced in a study of blood T cell repertoires in acute mononucleosis. Overall study findings and caveats: GLC-BM-specific selection apparently combined TCR alpha and beta motifs.

TCRdb keeps only in-frame clones here, not all; method: immunoSEQ multiplex PCR. The sample holds about 1,300 clones, 20% to 25% seen once. Indicated time point: acute infectious mononucleosis, at clinical presentation within 2 weeks of symptom onset (visit 1). Material: EBV GLC epitope tetramer+ CD8+ T cells sorted from PBMCs, obtained during acute infectious mononucleosis. Subset of the sample: CD8 T cells binding tetramer with EBV BMLF1 280-288 peptide (GLC-BM). Receptors were obtained from a woman aged 18-35 years with infectious mononucleosis caused by EBV.

The chain combines TRBV23-1 with TRBJ2-7; 7 nucleotides line up with TRBD2. TRBV23-1 qualifies as an ORF whose function is uncertain. This CDR3 contains 15 residues. After removal of 6 bases from V and 3 bases from J, the junction contained 11 bases not matched to a gene. The CDR3 sequence is CASRSTRTRSYEQYF. DNA for the CDR3: TGCGCCAGCAGGTCGACGCGGACTAGGAGCTACGAGCAGTACTTC.

Worth noting for this clone: It may be a read error: a sequence one base away is much more abundant. The V and J genes are TRBV5-6 and TRBJ2-1, with D perhaps matching TRBD1 (6 bases). Germline values: CDR1 SGHDT, CDR2 YYEEEE. The CDR3 consists of 13 residues. The V end lost 7 bases, the J end lost 7 bases, and 15 bases lay between the germline ends. CDR3 DNA: TGTGCCAGCGAAGCTCCACAGGGTAATGAGCAGTTCTTC. Encoded protein: CASEAPQGNEQFF.

A note on this clone: A much larger clone differs by one base, so this may be a read error. V gene TRBV21-1 combines with J gene TRBJ2-5; the DNA was not compared with TRBD2, the D call given in the table. TRBV21-1 is marked as a pseudogene. This CDR3 is built from 16 residues. The DNA of the CDR3 is TGTGCCAGCAGCTTGAGGAGCGGCATTGCCCCCAGAACCCAGTACTTC. Residues: CASSLRSGIAPRTQYF.

This clone has a count of ten or more. The rearrangement joins TRBV7-2 to TRBJ2-4, with D perhaps TRBD2 (6 bases). Germline CDR1 is SGHTA and CDR2 is FQGNSA. The V gene lost 5 bases and the J gene lost 9 bases, with 14 bases spanning the gap. CDR3 length: 13 residues. CDR3 in amino acids: CASSQSPGGIQYF. DNA of the CDR3: TGTGCCAGCAGCCAGTCTCCCGGGGGCATTCAGTACTTC. Full variable domain (remainder filled in from reference TRBV7-2 and TRBJ2-4): GAGVSQSPSNKVTEKGKDVELRCDPISGHTALYWYRQSLGQGLEFLIYFQGNSAPDKSGLPSDRFSAERTGGSVSTLTIQRTQQEDSAVYLCASSQSPGGIQYFGAGTRLSVL.

As for this clone: The sample holds other DNA sequences that translate to the same CDR3. The chain links TRBV9 to TRBJ2-1, with D possibly matching TRBD2 (5 bases). The length of the CDR3 is 13 residues. V lost 2 bases to trimming and J lost 8 bases, with 11 bases between them. Germline CDR1 SGDLS, CDR2 YYNGEE. CDR3 coding DNA: TGTGCCAGCAGCGTTGGAGGTGGGGATGAGCAGTTCTTC. Translating it yields CASSVGGGDEQFF.

Many counts were recorded for this clone. This likely stems from a read error, as it lies one base from a far larger clone. The sample has other DNA sequences that encode this CDR3 too. This chain links TRBV29-1 with TRBJ1-1, with D possibly TRBD1 on 5 matching bases. Germline-derived CDR1 and CDR2 are SQVTM and ANQGSEA. V lost 6 bases, J lost 1 base, and 12 bases lay in between. This CDR3 has 13 residues. The CDR3 protein is CSVGGLANTEAFF. In nucleotides, the CDR3 is TGCAGCGTGGGGGGACTGGCGAACACTGAAGCTTTCTTT.

This clone was observed a few times. One end of the junction fails to match germline, which may point to a read error. Distinct nucleotide sequences in the sample also encode this CDR3. The chain has TRBV7-2 and TRBJ2-7, with 7 bases lining up with TRBD1. The germline V gene has CDR1 SGHTA and CDR2 FQGNSA. The CDR3 loop spans 15 amino acids. The CDR3 protein is CASNLGQILPGELYF. CDR3 in DNA: TGTGCGAGCAACCTGGGACAGATCCTGCCGGGCGAGCTGTACTTC. The full variable domain, its missing parts supplied by reference TRBV7-2 and TRBJ2-7, is GAGVSQSPSNKVTEKGKDVELRCDPISGHTALYWYRQSLGQGLEFLIYFQGNSAPDKSGLPSDRFSAERTGGSVSTLTIQRTQQEDSAVYLCASNLGQILPGELYFGPGTRLTVT.

This clone was observed a few times. The V call is TRBV5-1, the J call TRBJ1-1; D remains unclear. Trimming removed 3 bases at V and 0 bases at J, with 3 bases between. The CDR3 is made up of 12 amino acids. CDR1 and CDR2 from the germline V gene are SGHRS and YFSETQ. CDR3 in amino acids: CASSSMNTEAFF. The CDR3 DNA reads TGCGCCAGCAGCTCGATGAACACTGAAGCTTTCTTT.

Worth noting for this clone: A far larger clone lies a single base away; this is likely a read error. DNA of the CDR3: TGTGCCAGCAGCGAGTCTCCCGGGGGCATTCAGTACTTC. This encodes CASSESPGGIQYF. V usage is TRBV14 and J usage is TRBJ2-4; tentative D call: TRBD2 (6 bases). The length of the CDR3 is 13 residues. Germline assignment: CDR1 SGHDN and CDR2 FVKESK. The V gene lost 5 bases and the J gene lost 9 bases, with 14 bases spanning the gap.

This clone was seen more than once but under ten times. This chain links TRBV27 with TRBJ2-3; D remains ambiguous. V was cut by 5 bases and J by 2 bases, with 14 bases left in between. The germline V gene has CDR1 MNHEY and CDR2 SMNVEV (reference sequence). The CDR3 extends over 15 amino acids. The CDR3 coding sequence is TGTGCCAGCAGTGAAGCCTCAGATATCACAGATACGCAGTATTTT. Translation: CASSEASDITDTQYF.

Comment on this clone: Relative to the germline gene, one junction end is altered; a read error may explain this. The chain uses TRBV14 and TRBJ2-4; no clear D. The better agreement between TRBJ2-1 and the DNA end casts doubt on the J call. CDR1 SGHDN and CDR2 FVKESK come from the germline V gene. This CDR3 spans 13 amino acids. For the CDR3, the DNA is TGTGCCTGCAGCCAGTCTCCCGGTGGCATTCAGTTCTTC. This gives the protein CACSQSPGGIQFF.

Regarding this clone: The junction shows a germline mismatch at one end, possibly a read error. This sequence joins TRBV23-1 and TRBJ2-7, with a tentative D call TRBD2 (6 bases). TRBV23-1 is placed among ORFs of uncertain function. This CDR3 spans 13 amino acids. The DNA for the CDR3 is TGTGCCAGCAGCCGGGACTCCTCCTACGAGCAGTACTTC. Its protein product is CASSRDSSYEQYF.

This clone has a count of ten or more. A much more abundant neighbour one base away suggests this may be a read error. V gene TRBV25-1 combines with J gene TRBJ2-4; D is perhaps TRBD2 (6 bases). Trimming stripped 6 bases from V and 9 bases from J, with 15 bases between. Germline CDR1 and CDR2: MGHDK and SYGVNS. The CDR3 spans 13 residues. DNA for the CDR3: TGTGCCAGCAGCCAGTCTCCCGGGGGCATTCAGTACTTC. This translates into CASSQSPGGIQYF.

This clone is medium-sized within its sample. The chain is built from TRBV19 and TRBJ1-1; D is unclear. Trimming took off 6 bases at V and 3 bases at J, with 17 bases between the two ends. The germline V gene encodes CDR1 LNHDA and CDR2 SQIVND (reference sequence). The CDR3 runs 15 residues. CDR3 amino acids: CASSGMEILDTEAFF. CDR3 sequence (DNA): TGTGCCAGTAGCGGGATGGAGATCCTCGACACTGAAGCTTTCTTT.

This clone has a handful of counts. A much larger clone sits a single nucleotide away, making a read error possible. V gene TRBV7-1 combines with J gene TRBJ2-1, with D maybe TRBD1 (6 bases). TRBV7-1 is sorted into the ORF group, with uncertain function. There are 13 residues in the CDR3. Trimming stripped 8 bases from V and 7 bases from J, with 15 bases between. The DNA of the CDR3 is TGTGCCAGCGAAGCTCCACAGGGTAATGAGCAGTTCTTC. As protein: CASEAPQGNEQFF.

In regard to this clone: Being one base from a much bigger clone, this may be a read error. The chain is built from TRBV18 and TRBJ2-7; 12 bases line up with TRBD2. The J segment lost 3 bases and the V segment lost 8 bases, leaving 8 bases of the junction unmatched. Germline assignment: CDR1 KGHSH and CDR2 LQKENI. The CDR3 has 15 residues. The CDR3 nucleotides are TGTGCCAGCAGTCCGACTAGCGGGAGTATCTACGAGCAGTACTTC. This codes for CASSPTSGSIYEQYF.